The next 30 T cell receptor beta chains were all read from a single sample in a study of OX40 agonist ivuxolimab in advanced cancers. Libraries were prepared by immunoSEQ multiplex PCR; TCRdb keeps only in-frame clonotypes and omits some of them. The sample consists of tens of thousands of clones, under 80% of them appearing once. Sequences were derived from CD4+ or CD8+ T cells sorted from blood, sampled in a trial of the OX40 agonist ivuxolimab. The receptors here all came from an adult with an advanced solid tumor such as melanoma, head and neck, liver or kidney cancer.

The sample holds a few counts of this clone. The J gene is TRBJ1-1, the V gene TRBV9, with D maybe TRBD1 (5 bases). V was cut by 4 bases and J by 0 bases, with 10 bases left in between. This CDR3 spans 14 amino acids. CDR1 is SGDLS, CDR2 YYNGEE, per germline. The CDR3, as DNA: TGTGCCAGCAGCCCTACGACAGTGAACACTGAAGCTTTCTTT. Residues: CASSPTTVNTEAFF.

This clone was counted a few times. The chain combines TRBV28 with TRBJ1-3, with a weak D call TRBD1 (6 bases). V dropped 6 bases and J dropped 0 bases, with 15 bases sitting between them. The CDR3 spans 16 residues. CDR1 is MDHEN and CDR2 is SYDVKM in the germline V gene. The CDR3 coding sequence is TGTGCCAGCAGACCCGCAGGGGTTCGCTCTGGAAACACCATATATTTT. Amino acids: CASRPAGVRSGNTIYF. The whole variable domain, remainder taken from reference TRBV28 and TRBJ1-3, is DVKVTQSSRYLVKRTGEKVFLECVQDMDHENMFWYRQDPGLGLRLIYFSYDVKMKEKGDIPEGYSVSREKKERFSLILESASTNQTSMYLCASRPAGVRSGNTIYFGEGSWLTVV.

This clone is categorized as medium-sized. The chain couples TRBV19 to TRBJ1-1; D call uncertain. Germline CDR1 and CDR2: LNHDA and SQIVND (reference sequence). The CDR3 extends over 13 amino acids. V was clipped by 5 bases and J by 5 bases, with 12 bases between them. This CDR3 reads CASSLSAGTEAFF. For the CDR3, the DNA is TGTGCCAGTAGTTTGTCAGCTGGAACTGAAGCTTTCTTT.

V is TRBV9 and J is TRBJ1-2; TRBD1 might be the D (5 bases). Germline V gives CDR1 SGDLS, CDR2 YYNGEE. Between the trimmed V and J ends, which lost 4 bases and 0 bases, there was a span of 13 bases. CDR3 length: 15 residues. CDR3 protein: CASSTTSGANYGYTF. The DNA of the CDR3 is TGTGCCAGCAGCACAACCTCGGGGGCTAACTATGGCTACACCTTC.

The chain joins TRBV7-3 to TRBJ2-1; D not certain. Trimming stripped 2 bases from V and 4 bases from J, with 6 bases between. Germline CDR1 SGHTA, CDR2 FQGTGA. The length of the CDR3 is 13 residues. Written as DNA, the CDR3 is TGTGCCAGCAGCTTAGGGGAATACAATGAGCAGTTCTTC. Its translation: CASSLGEYNEQFF.

This chain connects TRBV5-1 to TRBJ2-2; D not certain. The CDR3 totals 15 residues. V gave up 1 base and J gave up 2 bases, with 9 bases separating them. Germline V gene lookup returns CDR1 SGHRS and CDR2 YFSETQ. CDR3 amino acids: CASSLSRVNTGELFF. The CDR3 region has the DNA TGCGCCAGCAGCTTGTCGCGAGTCAACACCGGGGAGCTGTTTTTT. Based on the CDR3 plus reference TRBV5-1 and TRBJ2-2, the full variable domain is KAGVTQTPRYLIKTRGQQVTLSCSPISGHRSVSWYQQTPGQGLQFLFEYFSETQRNKGNFPGRFSGRQFSNSRSEMNVSTLELGDSALYLCASSLSRVNTGELFFGEGSRLTVL.

The chain is built from TRBV10-3 and TRBJ1-1; D ambiguous. The CDR3 has 13 residues. With 6 bases removed from V and 4 bases from J, the gap between germline ends came to 12 bases. Germline lookup yields CDR1 ENHRY and CDR2 SYGVKD. CDR3 bases: TGTGCCATCAGCGTCCAGGCCGGCACTGAAGCTTTCTTT. Residues: CAISVQAGTEAFF.

V and J are TRBV7-9 and TRBJ2-6; no firm D call. The CDR3 has 13 amino acids. The germline V gene encodes CDR1 SEHNR and CDR2 FQNEAQ (reference sequence). The germline V and J ends were trimmed by 5 bases and 4 bases, with 6 bases remaining between them. The CDR3 DNA reads TGTGCCAGCAGCCCTTCGGGGGCCAACGTCCTGACTTTC. It is translated as CASSPSGANVLTF.

The rearrangement joins TRBV9 to TRBJ2-7; 7 nucleotides match TRBD1. The trim removed 0 bases at V and 5 bases at J, leaving 8 bases unmatched. The CDR3 has 15 amino acids. Germline lookup yields CDR1 SGDLS and CDR2 YYNGEE. CDR3 nucleotide sequence: TGTGCCAGCAGCGTAGAAGGAAGGGGGCGCGACGAGCAGTACTTC. Its translation: CASSVEGRGRDEQYF.

Turning to this clone: Other DNA sequences from this sample encode an identical CDR3 as well. This chain joins TRBV7-2 and TRBJ1-2; 8 bases align to TRBD1. Germline assignment: CDR1 SGHTA and CDR2 FQGNSA. With V trimmed by 4 bases and J by 4 bases, 2 bases remained unmatched. This CDR3 is 13 amino acids long. The CDR3 is CASSSTGGYGYTF. CDR3 sequence (DNA): TGTGCCAGCAGCTCAACAGGGGGCTATGGCTACACCTTC.

This chain joins TRBV7-2 and TRBJ2-5; the match to TRBD2 covers 8 bases. Germline assignment: CDR1 SGHTA and CDR2 FQGNSA. V lost 7 bases, J lost 5 bases, and 6 bases stayed unmatched. The CDR3 sequence is 13 residues long. DNA of the CDR3: TGTGCCAGCACCCCCCGCGGGGGGGAGACCCAGTACTTC. This translates into CASTPRGGETQYF.

J is TRBJ1-6 and V is TRBV7-9, with D hard to call. The CDR3 consists of 16 residues. Germline CDR1 and CDR2: SEHNR and FQNEAQ (reference sequence). V gave up 2 bases and J gave up 9 bases, with 17 bases separating them. The CDR3 coding sequence is TGTGCCAGCAGCTTACGGATGGAGGGAATTGCTTCACCCCTCCACTTT. Residues: CASSLRMEGIASPLHF. Full variable domain (outside the CDR3, taken from reference TRBV7-9 and TRBJ1-6): DTGVSQNPRHKITKRGQNVTFRCDPISEHNRLYWYRQTLGQGPEFLTYFQNEAQLEKSRLLSDRFSAERPKGSFSTLEIQRTEQGDSAMYLCASSLRMEGIASPLHFGNGTRLTVT.

The chain combines TRBV5-5 with TRBJ1-6; TRBD1 aligns across 10 bases. Trimming cost V 4 bases and J 7 bases; bases outside gene matches: 5. The germline V gene has CDR1 SGHKS and CDR2 YYEKEE (reference sequence). The CDR3 totals 15 residues. The CDR3 sequence: CASSLPGQGNSPLHF. The CDR3 region has the DNA TGTGCCAGCAGCCTACCGGGACAGGGGAATTCACCCCTCCACTTT.

This chain joins TRBV5-1 and TRBJ1-2; D call uncertain. CDR1 and CDR2 (germline): SGHRS, YFSETQ. The CDR3 contains 12 residues. Deletions cut 5 bases from V and 1 base from J, with 6 bases between. CDR3 loop: CASRTDNYGYTF. As DNA, the CDR3 is TGCGCCAGCAGGACCGATAACTATGGCTACACCTTC.

This chain links TRBV6-6 with TRBJ2-2; 9 nucleotides agree with TRBD1. This CDR3 region has 16 residues. Trimming cost V 5 bases and J 3 bases; bases outside gene matches: 7. Germline V gene data show CDR1 as MNHNY and CDR2 as SVGAGI (reference sequence). The CDR3 DNA follows: TGTGCCAGCAGTCACCCCGGGACAGGGTACACCGGGGAGCTGTTTTTT. It specifies CASSHPGTGYTGELFF.

V and J are TRBV9 and TRBJ2-1; 13 bases align to TRBD2. The length of the CDR3 is 15 residues. Germline CDR1 SGDLS, CDR2 YYNGEE. Trimming took 5 bases from V and 6 from J; bases not matched to a gene: 5. CDR3 loop: CASSPGTSGINEQFF. For the CDR3, the DNA is TGTGCCAGCAGTCCCGGGACTAGCGGGATCAATGAGCAGTTCTTC.

The chain combines TRBV5-1 with TRBJ2-2; 11 nucleotides line up with TRBD2. V lost 4 bases and J lost 3; bases outside the gene matches: 5. This CDR3 has 16 residues. Germline V gene data show CDR1 as SGHRS and CDR2 as YFSETQ. CDR3 amino acids: CASSVTSGSHTGELFF. The CDR3 bases are TGCGCCAGCAGCGTCACTAGCGGGAGTCACACCGGGGAGCTGTTTTTT.

This clone showed up just once. The CDR3 sequence is CASSERLEGPLAKNIQYF. For the CDR3, the DNA is TGTGCCAGCAGTGAACGGTTAGAGGGACCACTAGCCAAAAACATTCAGTACTTC. The chain carries TRBV2 and TRBJ2-4, with D perhaps given as TRBD1 or TRBD2 (5 bases each). The CDR3 is made up of 18 amino acids. The V end was cut by 2 bases, the J end by 0 bases, with 17 bases between. Germline loops: CDR1 SNHLY, CDR2 FYNNEI.

The V gene is TRBV5-1, the J gene TRBJ1-1; D is unresolved. Germline CDR1 is SGHRS and CDR2 is YFSETQ. The CDR3 runs to 14 residues. Trimming cost V 1 base and J 2 bases, with 9 bases left between them. The CDR3 region has the DNA TGCGCCAGCAGCTTGCCTATAGCAAACACTGAAGCTTTCTTT. Translation gives CASSLPIANTEAFF.

The V call is TRBV11-3, the J call TRBJ2-7; D is unresolved. V gave up 5 bases and J gave up 3 bases, with 11 bases separating them. The CDR3 totals 13 residues. Germline CDR1 is SGHNT and CDR2 is YENEEA. The CDR3 bases are TGTGCCAGCAGCCCTGGGCCTGACTACGAGCAGTACTTC. It translates to CASSPGPDYEQYF. The entire variable domain, with the rest obtained from reference TRBV11-3 and TRBJ2-7, is as follows: EAGVVQSPRYKIIEKKQPVAFWCNPISGHNTLYWYLQNLGQGPELLIRYENEEAVDDSQLPKDRFSAERLKGVDSTLKIQPAELGDSAVYLCASSPGPDYEQYFGPGTRLTVT.

The chain links TRBV2 to TRBJ1-5; D gene unclear. From germline, CDR1 is SNHLY and CDR2 FYNNEI. V was shortened by 0 bases and J by 3 bases, with 6 bases between the two germline ends. The CDR3 spans 14 residues. The CDR3 coding sequence is TGTGCCAGCAGTGAAGCGCCCAACAATCAGCCCCAGCATTTT. It is translated as CASSEAPNNQPQHF.

This chain joins TRBV27 and TRBJ1-3, with D hard to call. There are 15 residues in the CDR3. The V end was cut by 6 bases, the J end by 0 bases, with 12 bases between. Germline CDR1 is MNHEY and CDR2 is SMNVEV (reference sequence). The chain's CDR3 is CASRSTGSSGNTIYF. The CDR3, as DNA: TGTGCCAGCAGATCAACGGGCTCCTCTGGAAACACCATATATTTT.

This clone was detected a few times. The chain uses TRBV7-7 and TRBJ2-1; the match to TRBD1 covers 8 bases. CDR3 length: 15 residues. Losses at the gene ends were 3 bases for V and 3 bases for J; bases not matched to a gene: 4. Germline CDR1 reads SSHAT; CDR2 reads FNYEAQ (reference sequence). CDR3 DNA sequence: TGTGCCAGCAGCTTCGGACAGGGAGGCTACAATGAGCAGTTCTTC. Protein product: CASSFGQGGYNEQFF.

This chain uses TRBV6-1 with TRBJ2-2; D not certain. CDR3 size: 15 residues. Germline V gives CDR1 MNHNS, CDR2 SASEGT. With 7 bases removed from V and 1 base from J, the gap between germline ends came to 13 bases. The CDR3, as DNA: TGTGCCAGCAAAATGGAGCCTTTGAACACCGGGGAGCTGTTTTTT. Protein product: CASKMEPLNTGELFF.

This clone was detected only a few times. The chain couples TRBV10-1 to TRBJ2-4, with D possibly matching TRBD1 (5 bases). Germline CDR1 WNHNN, CDR2 SYGVQD (reference sequence). The length of the CDR3 is 13 residues. Deletions cut 5 bases from V and 9 bases from J, with 14 bases between. The CDR3 DNA reads as TGCGCCAGCAGTTCGTACAGCCAGGGCATTCAGTACTTC. This sequence encodes CASSSYSQGIQYF.

CDR3 in DNA: TGTGCCAGCAGCTTAGCGGGAGGATGGAATGAGCAGTTCTTC. Translating gives CASSLAGGWNEQFF. This rearrangement joins TRBV11-2 to TRBJ2-1; 7 positions agree with TRBD2. CDR1 and CDR2 from the germline V gene are SGHAT and FQNNGV. V dropped 1 base and J dropped 7; count of bases not matched to a gene: 4. This CDR3 has 14 residues.

The rearrangement joins TRBV5-1 to TRBJ1-1, with D hard to call. The CDR3 is made up of 17 amino acids. Looked up from germline, CDR1 is SGHRS and CDR2 is YFSETQ. Deletions cut 0 bases from V and 1 base from J, with 16 bases between. CDR3 in DNA: TGCGCCAGCAGCTTGGACGGGGAGGTGTATTCGAACACTGAAGCTTTCTTT. Translation: CASSLDGEVYSNTEAFF.

The chain employs TRBV4-2 and TRBJ1-5; 8 bases map to TRBD1. V was clipped by 0 bases and J by 7 bases; unmatched bases: 5. Germline CDR1 reads LGHNA; CDR2 reads YNFKEQ. CDR3 length: 15 residues. The CDR3 sequence: CASSQDGQGRQPQHF. CDR3 coding DNA: TGTGCCAGCAGCCAAGACGGACAGGGAAGGCAGCCCCAGCATTTT.

The chain uses TRBV19 and TRBJ1-4, with D maybe TRBD1 (6 bases). CDR1 LNHDA and CDR2 SQIVND come from the germline V gene (reference sequence). The CDR3 has 14 amino acids. The V and J ends lost 4 bases and 5 bases respectively, with 11 bases between them. CDR3 residues: CASSTQGGNEKLFF. In nucleotides, the CDR3 is TGTGCCAGTAGTACACAGGGCGGAAATGAAAAACTGTTTTTT.

This chain uses TRBV11-2 with TRBJ2-7, with D unclear. Trimming left V 1 base short and J 2 bases short, with 15 bases between. The CDR3 extends over 16 amino acids. CDR1 SGHAT and CDR2 FQNNGV come from the germline V gene. The CDR3 DNA follows: TGTGCCAGCAGCTTAGTTGTATGGCCGGCAGCCTACGAGCAGTACTTC. Amino acids: CASSLVVWPAAYEQYF.